The 12 T cell receptor beta chains below all came from one sample that was sequenced in a study of blood T cells in healthy people across ages. Primed by a sample-barcoded 5' primer and a J-beta primer mix, a second PCR proceeded for roughly 6 to 12 cycles. MiXCR, applied by TCRdb to the 5' RACE reads, yields one record per CDR3 protein. The table includes 800,000 or so distinct CDR3 sequences, about 42% detected once. Material for sequencing was blood. The receptors were sampled from an older man in good health.

The chain employs TRBV20-1 and TRBJ2-1, with TRBD1 matching 10 bases. The germline CDR1 and CDR2 sequences are DFQATT and SNEGSKA (reference sequence). Losses at the gene ends were 6 bases for V and 10 bases for J; bases not matched to a gene: 12. The CDR3 sequence is 14 residues long. The CDR3 loop reads CSAFKGTGVREQFF. CDR3 DNA: TGCAGTGCCTTTAAGGGGACAGGGGTAAGGGAGCAGTTCTTC.

The V and J genes are TRBV20-1 and TRBJ1-2; D may be TRBD1 (5 bases). Germline V gene sequence: CDR1 DFQATT, CDR2 SNEGSKA (reference sequence). V dropped 0 bases and J dropped 10 bases, with 21 bases sitting between them. The CDR3 runs to 15 residues. The CDR3 protein is CSARDREGERHDYTF. As DNA, the CDR3 is TGCAGTGCTAGAGATCGGGAAGGGGAAAGGCACGACTACACCTTC.

This clonotype appeared once. The genes are TRBV20-1 and TRBJ2-3, with 15 nucleotides matching TRBD2. This CDR3 spans 16 amino acids. In germline, CDR1 is DFQATT, CDR2 SNEGSKA (reference sequence). Trimming took 5 bases from V and 3 from J; bases not matched to a gene: 6. This CDR3 reads CSAGGLAGGQTDTQYF. The CDR3 nucleotides read TGCAGTGCTGGGGGACTAGCGGGAGGACAGACAGATACGCAGTATTTT.

This rearrangement joins TRBV7-3 to TRBJ2-5; 8 nucleotides align to TRBD1. The germline gives CDR1 SGHTA, CDR2 FQGTGA. V was pared by 5 bases and J by 1 base, with 6 bases of the junction left unmatched. The CDR3 is 15 residues long. The CDR3 sequence: CASSTTGGGQETQYF. CDR3 nucleotide sequence: TGTGCCAGCAGCACCACAGGGGGAGGCCAAGAGACCCAGTACTTC. The variable domain in full, completed from reference TRBV7-3 and TRBJ2-5, reads GAGVSQTPSNKVTEKGKYVELRCDPISGHTALYWYRQSLGQGPEFLIYFQGTGAADDSGLPNDRFFAVRPEGSVSTLKIQRTERGDSAVYLCASSTTGGGQETQYFGPGTRLLVL.

The chain joins TRBV5-1 to TRBJ1-1; TRBD1 is a possible D gene (6 bases). Germline V CDR1 and CDR2: SGHRS, YFSETQ. Trimming cost V 0 bases and J 1 base, with 10 bases left between them. The CDR3 runs to 15 residues. The CDR3 is CASSLDGDKNTEAFF. CDR3 coding DNA: TGCGCCAGCAGCTTGGACGGGGACAAGAACACTGAAGCTTTCTTT.

The chain couples TRBV28 to TRBJ2-7, with 7 bases identical to TRBD2. This CDR3 has 14 amino acids. Looked up from germline, CDR1 is MDHEN and CDR2 is SYDVKM. Trimming at V came to 6 bases and at J to 4 bases, leaving 9 bases not matched to a gene. The CDR3 bases are TGTGCCAGCAGAGGCGGCTCGGGGGGTTACGAGCAGTACTTC. Translating it yields CASRGGSGGYEQYF.

This chain uses TRBV11-2 with TRBJ2-7; D is uncertain. CDR1 SGHAT and CDR2 FQNNGV come from the germline V gene. CDR3 length equals 14 residues. Trimming stripped 3 bases from V and 1 base from J, with 10 bases between. The CDR3 nucleotides read TGTGCCAGCAGCTTGGGCGCTAGGTCCTACGAGCAGTACTTC. Translating it yields CASSLGARSYEQYF.

The genes are TRBV5-4 and TRBJ2-6, with D perhaps being TRBD1 or TRBD2 (5 bases each). The CDR3 contains 18 residues. V lost 4 bases and J lost 2, with 19 bases in between. The V gene's germline CDR1 is SGHNT and CDR2 YYREEE (reference sequence). The CDR3 DNA follows: TGTGCCAGCAGCGTGGGTCTCGTCGGGGCGACTGGGGCCAACGTCCTGACTTTC. Translated: CASSVGLVGATGANVLTF.

This clonotype has just a few counts. The chain is built from TRBV7-6 and TRBJ1-1; 7 bases line up with TRBD1. Germline CDR1 reads SGHVS; CDR2 reads FNYEAQ. This CDR3 has 16 amino acids. V shed 4 bases, J shed 0 bases, and the junction held 8 bases outside the gene matches. CDR3 DNA sequence: TGTGCCAGCAGCTCAAACAGGGGTGATATGAACACTGAAGCTTTCTTT. Encoded protein: CASSSNRGDMNTEAFF.

The chain recombines TRBV4-2 with TRBJ2-7; possibly TRBD1 for D (5 bases). CDR3 length equals 15 residues. V was clipped by 0 bases and J by 2 bases, with 11 bases between them. Per the germline V gene, CDR1 is LGHNA and CDR2 is YNFKEQ. The CDR3 loop reads CASSQESSGPYEQYF. DNA for the CDR3: TGTGCCAGCAGCCAAGAGTCCTCAGGGCCCTACGAGCAGTACTTC.

This clonotype was seen more than once but under ten times. The rearrangement links TRBV5-6 to TRBJ2-7, with TRBD1 identical over 7 bases. This CDR3 has 13 residues. Germline trimming cut 4 bases from V and 6 bases from J; bases unmatched to any gene: 7. The germline V gene encodes CDR1 SGHDT and CDR2 YYEEEE. CDR3 residues: CASSTVTGVEQYF. Written as DNA, the CDR3 is TGTGCCAGCAGCACTGTTACAGGGGTCGAGCAGTACTTC.

This clonotype was picked up a small number of times. The CDR3 coding sequence is TGTGCCAGCAGCTCCGGGACTAACCCCTACAATGAGCAGTTCTTC. It yields the protein CASSSGTNPYNEQFF. This rearrangement joins TRBV9 to TRBJ2-1, with 7 bases fitting TRBD2. The CDR3 consists of 15 residues. The V segment lost 4 bases and the J segment 2 bases; nucleotides outside the gene matches: 6. The germline gives CDR1 SGDLS, CDR2 YYNGEE.